One and the same sample provided the 21 T cell receptor beta chains below, sequenced in a study of blood T cell repertoires in COVID-19. The method was immunoSEQ multiplex PCR; TCRdb's version includes in-frame clones alone and lacks a portion of them. The sample shows around 320,000 clones, nearly 90% of them seen only once. Sample: PBMCs or T cells enriched from blood (not recorded which). These receptors originate from a woman in her forties or fifties who had been exposed to COVID-19.

This chain connects TRBV28 to TRBJ2-7, with D tentatively TRBD2 (7 bases). With 3 bases removed from V and 4 bases from J, the gap between germline ends came to 13 bases. Germline V CDR1 and CDR2: MDHEN, SYDVKM. This CDR3 is built from 14 residues. The CDR3 sequence is CASSLGGAAYEQYF. In DNA, the CDR3 is TGTGCCAGCAGTTTGGGGGGGGCAGCGTACGAGCAGTACTTC.

This chain joins TRBV30 and TRBJ2-7; TRBD1 matches at 8 bases. Germline assignment: CDR1 GTSNPN and CDR2 SVGIG (reference sequence). Losses at the gene ends were 1 base for V and 3 bases for J; bases not matched to a gene: 5. This CDR3 region has 14 residues. The CDR3 DNA reads as TGTGCCTGGAGTGGAAGGACAGGGATCTACGAGCAGTACTTC. This codes for CAWSGRTGIYEQYF.

The chain is built from TRBV11-2 and TRBJ2-1, with D possibly TRBD2 on 6 matching bases. The CDR3 is made up of 14 amino acids. With 0 bases removed from V and 3 bases from J, the gap between germline ends came to 6 bases. From germline, CDR1 is SGHAT and CDR2 FQNNGV. The chain's CDR3 is CASSLEAGYNEQFF. The CDR3 nucleotides are TGTGCCAGCAGCTTAGAAGCGGGCTACAATGAGCAGTTCTTC.

This chain connects TRBV5-1 to TRBJ2-1, with D possibly being TRBD2 (6 bases). Trimming pared 2 bases from V and 5 bases from J, leaving 14 bases between. CDR1 SGHRS and CDR2 YFSETQ come from the germline V gene. This CDR3 comprises 15 residues. The CDR3 protein is CASSLGGANHNEQFF. CDR3 nucleotide sequence: TGCGCCAGCAGCTTAGGAGGGGCCAACCACAATGAGCAGTTCTTC.

V usage is TRBV18 and J usage is TRBJ1-2; 8 bases match TRBD1. The CDR3 is 20 amino acids. Germline assignment: CDR1 KGHSH and CDR2 LQKENI. Trimming at V came to 5 bases and at J to 3 bases, leaving 23 bases not matched to a gene. The CDR3 coding sequence is TGTGCCAGCTCAGCAAAAACCTCGGACAGGGTGAAGGAAGGTTACTATGGCTACACCTTC. Translating it yields CASSAKTSDRVKEGYYGYTF.

This clone was found a few times. The chain couples TRBV6-6 to TRBJ2-1; 9 bases fit TRBD1. The length of the CDR3 is 15 residues. The J segment lost 8 bases and the V segment lost 6 bases, leaving 11 bases of the junction unmatched. Germline-derived CDR1 and CDR2 are MNHNY and SVGAGI (reference sequence). CDR3 DNA: TGTGCCAGCAGAGACCGGGACAGGGAAACCGATGAGCAGTTCTTC. Protein product: CASRDRDRETDEQFF.

The V and J genes are TRBV28 and TRBJ1-6; 9 nucleotides agree with TRBD1. Unmatched junction bases numbered 16, after V lost 5 bases and J lost 8 bases. The CDR3 length is 18 residues. CDR1 MDHEN and CDR2 SYDVKM come from the germline V gene. The CDR3 reads CASSPGWGQGTRDSPLHF. The CDR3 DNA reads TGTGCCAGCAGTCCTGGCTGGGGACAGGGAACTAGGGATTCACCCCTCCACTTT.

This CDR3 reads CASSIPGQRTEAFF. CDR3 bases: TGTGCCAGTAGTATTCCGGGACAGAGGACTGAAGCTTTCTTT. This chain joins TRBV19 and TRBJ1-1, with 7 positions matching TRBD1. Germline CDR1 reads LNHDA; CDR2 reads SQIVND (reference sequence). The CDR3 is 14 amino acids. V shed 3 bases, J shed 5 bases, and the junction held 6 bases outside the gene matches.

There are a few counts of this clone. The chain links TRBV7-8 to TRBJ2-7, with TRBD2 matching 10 bases. The CDR3 has 16 residues. In germline, CDR1 is SGHVS, CDR2 FQNEAQ. The V segment lost 2 bases and the J segment 0 bases; nucleotides outside the gene matches: 4. The CDR3 region is CASSLFSGGYSYEQYF. CDR3 in DNA: TGTGCCAGCAGCTTATTTAGCGGGGGGTACTCCTACGAGCAGTACTTC.

The chain recombines TRBV19 with TRBJ1-1, with 7 bases lining up with TRBD1. Germline CDR1 LNHDA, CDR2 SQIVND (reference sequence). V lost 1 base, J lost 1 base, and 3 bases stayed unmatched. The CDR3 contains 15 residues. CDR3 protein: CASSIATGRNTEAFF. CDR3 in DNA: TGTGCCAGTAGTATAGCGACAGGGAGGAACACTGAAGCTTTCTTT.

This chain connects TRBV7-6 to TRBJ1-1; the D gene is possibly TRBD1 (6 bases). V was pared by 6 bases and J by 7 bases, with 18 bases between. Germline CDR1 SGHVS, CDR2 FNYEAQ. The CDR3 has 14 residues. The CDR3 nucleotides are TGTGCCAGCAGTCGACACGACGAACAGGGTGAAGCTTTCTTT. It encodes CASSRHDEQGEAFF.

The genes are TRBV21-1 and TRBJ2-1; the DNA was not compared with TRBD2, the D call given in the table. TRBV21-1 is recorded as a pseudogene. There are 17 residues in the CDR3. CDR3 nucleotide sequence: TGTGCCAGCAGCAAAACGCTAGCGGGGGGCCATGGCCATGAGCAGTTCTTC. Translation gives CASSKTLAGGHGHEQFF.

This rearrangement joins TRBV6-1 to TRBJ2-5; 10 nucleotides align to TRBD2. CDR1 is MNHNS, CDR2 SASEGT, per germline. The CDR3 loop spans 15 amino acids. The V gene end was trimmed by 3 bases and the J gene end by 5 bases; junction bases not matched to a gene: 6. This CDR3 reads CASSDTSGARETQYF. As DNA, the CDR3 is TGTGCCAGCAGTGATACTAGCGGGGCGCGGGAGACCCAGTACTTC.

This sequence joins TRBV3-1 (or the pseudogene TRBV3-2) and TRBJ1-5; 8 bases match TRBD1. Germline V lookup: CDR1 LGHDT, CDR2 YNNKEL (reference sequence). This CDR3 spans 13 amino acids. V trimming: 3 bases; J trimming: 13 bases; junction bases outside the gene matches: 8. The CDR3 is CASSQGPDRAQHF. CDR3 bases: TGTGCCAGCAGCCAGGGCCCGGACAGGGCTCAGCATTTT.

In DNA, the CDR3 is TGTGCCAGCAGCTTAGGGGACAGGGAGTCGGTTTCTGGAAACACCATATATTTT. Protein product: CASSLGDRESVSGNTIYF. This chain uses TRBV7-9 with TRBJ1-3; TRBD1 matches 9 bases. In germline, CDR1 is SEHNR, CDR2 FQNEAQ (reference sequence). The CDR3 has 18 residues. J lost 1 base, V lost 1 base, and 8 bases had no gene match.

The V and J genes are TRBV5-4 and TRBJ1-6; D might be TRBD1 (5 bases). V was clipped by 5 bases and J by 10 bases, with 22 bases between them. Germline CDR1 and CDR2: SGHNT and YYREEE (reference sequence). The CDR3 is 16 amino acids. The CDR3 DNA reads TGTGCCAGCAGTCCCGGGAGGGGAGCTGAGCTATCACCCCTCCACTTT. This translates into CASSPGRGAELSPLHF.

The chain joins TRBV7-6 to TRBJ2-5, with 10 bases that match TRBD1. The V and J ends lost 3 bases and 5 bases, in that order; junction bases with no gene match: 6. The length of the CDR3 is 15 residues. CDR1 SGHVS and CDR2 FNYEAQ come from the germline V gene. The CDR3 protein is CASSFRQGAAETQYF. In DNA, the CDR3 is TGTGCCAGCAGCTTTCGACAGGGGGCTGCGGAGACCCAGTACTTC.

The chain uses TRBV19 and TRBJ1-6; D is unresolved. Trimming stripped 1 base from V and 4 bases from J, with 8 bases between. The CDR3 consists of 15 residues. CDR1 and CDR2 from the germline V gene are LNHDA and SQIVND (reference sequence). In DNA form, the CDR3 reads TGTGCCAGTAGTATAGTCAAGCCGTATAATTCACCCCTCCACTTT. It specifies CASSIVKPYNSPLHF.

Comment on this clone: Other nucleotide sequences in the sample specify the same CDR3. V gene TRBV9 combines with J gene TRBJ2-2; 10 bases agree with TRBD2. This CDR3 region has 16 residues. Germline loops: CDR1 SGDLS, CDR2 YYNGEE. Trimming cost V 2 bases and J 7 bases; bases outside gene matches: 8. The CDR3 loop reads CASSVGAGGPIGELFF. The CDR3 nucleotides read TGTGCCAGCAGCGTCGGAGCGGGGGGGCCCATCGGGGAGCTGTTTTTT. The variable domain in full, with the rest retrieved from reference TRBV9 and TRBJ2-2, is DSGVTQTPKHLITATGQRVTLRCSPRSGDLSVYWYQQSLDQGLQFLIQYYNGEERAKGNILERFSAQQFPDLHSELNLSSLELGDSALYFCASSVGAGGPIGELFFGEGSRLTVL.

V gene TRBV5-5 combines with J gene TRBJ1-2; TRBD1 matches at 9 bases. The germline V gene encodes CDR1 SGHKS and CDR2 YYEKEE (reference sequence). V was clipped by 6 bases and J by 4 bases; unmatched bases: 10. The CDR3 runs to 15 residues. As DNA, the CDR3 is TGTGCCAGCACCCTGTCGGGGACAGGGAGCTATGGCTACACCTTC. Its translation is CASTLSGTGSYGYTF.

The rearrangement joins TRBV11-2 to TRBJ2-7; 13 bases fit TRBD2. This CDR3 contains 17 residues. With V trimmed by 0 bases and J by 3 bases, 5 bases remained unmatched. The germline V gene has CDR1 SGHAT and CDR2 FQNNGV. Here the CDR3 DNA reads TGTGCCAGCAGCTTAGATCCCGGGACTAGCGGGATCTACGAGCAGTACTTC. It is translated as CASSLDPGTSGIYEQYF.